This passage covers 3 T cell receptor beta chains from one sample sequenced in a study of blood T cell dynamics during melanoma immunotherapy. Profiling relied on immunoSEQ multiplex PCR, and the TCRdb table lists in-frame clones only, not all of them. Among around 6,400 clones listed, around 90% were seen once. Documented time point: week 3, after first cycle of checkpoint inhibitor. The sequences come from blood, collected from a patient treated with checkpoint blockade. The receptors come from a human donor with melanoma.

This chain connects TRBV5-8 to TRBJ2-7; 10 bases are shared with TRBD2. CDR3 length: 17 residues. In germline, CDR1 is SGHTS, CDR2 YDEGEE. With 1 base clipped from V and 5 bases from J, the junction kept 12 bases outside the gene matches. DNA for the CDR3: TGTGCCAGCAGCTTGTTGGGCAGGGTAGCGGGGGGTGACGAGCAGTACTTC. Translated, it gives CASSLLGRVAGGDEQYF.

CDR3 protein: CAINTLPGGPGEQFF. In DNA form, the CDR3 reads TGTGCCATCAATACCTTGCCGGGGGGGCCTGGTGAGCAGTTCTTC. V is TRBV10-3 and J is TRBJ2-1; 8 bases fit TRBD2. This CDR3 has 15 amino acids. CDR1 and CDR2 from the germline V gene are ENHRY and SYGVKD. V was pared by 7 bases and J by 9 bases, with 14 bases of the junction left unmatched.

In its sample, this clone was seen once. The CDR3 reads CASSFSRRNSPLHF. As DNA, the CDR3 is TGTGCCAGCAGCTTTTCAAGACGGAATTCACCCCTCCACTTT. The chain uses TRBV5-6 and TRBJ1-6; D unclear. This CDR3 has 14 amino acids. Looked up from germline, CDR1 is SGHDT and CDR2 is YYEEEE. Trimming took off 2 bases at V and 7 bases at J, with 10 bases between the two ends. Based on the CDR3 plus reference TRBV5-6 and TRBJ1-6, the full variable domain is DAGVTQSPTHLIKTRGQQVTLRCSPKSGHDTVSWYQQALGQGPQFIFQYYEEEERQRGNFPDRFSGHQFPNYSSELNVNALLLGDSALYLCASSFSRRNSPLHFGNGTRLTVT.